This T cell receptor (beta chain) was observed in a study of blood T cell repertoires in COVID-19. This CDR3 has 13 residues. Germline CDR1 reads KGHSH; CDR2 reads LQKENI. Germline trimming cut 8 bases from V and 7 bases from J; bases unmatched to any gene: 8. Some clones are missing from TCRdb's copy, which holds only in-frame ones; the method was immunoSEQ multiplex PCR. Counted here are 250,000 to 300,000 clones, about nine tenths occurring once; the ten biggest clones make up less than 2%. Assignments of participants to cohorts depended upon their own reported clinical history. The clonotype comes from a middle-aged woman who had recovered from COVID-19. The sequenced material came from PBMCs or T cells enriched from blood (not recorded which). The V call is TRBV18, the J call TRBJ2-1; TRBD2 matches at 7 bases. The chain's CDR3 is CASIPGGGNEQFF. CDR3 sequence (DNA): TGTGCCAGCATTCCGGGAGGAGGGAATGAGCAGTTCTTC.